The rows below give T cell receptor beta chains drawn from one sample of a study of T cells in localized non-small cell lung cancer. Only in-frame clones appear in the TCRdb table, and some are missing; sequencing was by immunoSEQ multiplex PCR. The sample shows 25,000 to 30,000 clones, around 86% of them seen only once. The material was peripheral blood, obtained before any cancer treatment. The receptors shown here come from a woman aged 40-69 years with stage I lung adenocarcinoma. CDR3s include the opening cysteine and the closing phenylalanine or tryptophan. D genes are given only for firm matches. Clone size is stated in some rows and not others, as once, few, many or a class when expanded.

d_gene: -; abundance: -; v_gene: TRBV11-2; j_gene: TRBJ2-3; CDR3aa: CASSLDRQTDTQYF; CDR3nt: TGTGCCAGCAGCTTAGATCGGCAGACAGATACGCAGTATTTT
d_gene: -; abundance: few; v_gene: TRBV9; j_gene: TRBJ1-2; CDR3aa: CASSASGGLEGYTF; CDR3nt: TGTGCCAGCAGCGCGTCGGGGGGCCTTGAGGGCTACACCTTC
d_gene: -; abundance: -; v_gene: TRBV11-2; j_gene: TRBJ1-6; CDR3aa: CASSWGGQNNSPLHF; CDR3nt: TGTGCCAGCAGCTGGGGGGGACAAAATAATTCACCCCTCCACTTT
d_gene: TRBD1; abundance: -; v_gene: TRBV27; j_gene: TRBJ2-6; CDR3aa: CASSLNIGGTGANVLTF; CDR3nt: TGTGCCAGCAGTTTAAATATAGGGGGCACTGGGGCCAACGTCCTGACTTTC
d_gene: TRBD1; abundance: -; v_gene: TRBV6-6; j_gene: TRBJ2-1; CDR3aa: CASSFIRDRVGNEQFF; CDR3nt: TGTGCCAGCAGTTTTATCCGGGACAGGGTGGGGAATGAGCAGTTCTTC
d_gene: -; abundance: -; v_gene: TRBV29-1; j_gene: TRBJ2-3; CDR3aa: CSADPLTGRADTQYF; CDR3nt: TGCAGCGCCGACCCATTGACAGGGAGGGCAGATACGCAGTATTTT
d_gene: -; abundance: -; v_gene: TRBV9; j_gene: TRBJ2-1; CDR3aa: CASSVIGAENYNEQFF; CDR3nt: TGTGCCAGCAGCGTAATCGGGGCGGAGAACTACAATGAGCAGTTCTTC
d_gene: -; abundance: -; v_gene: TRBV5-1; j_gene: TRBJ1-2; CDR3aa: CASSPDPTGIANYGYTF; CDR3nt: TGCGCCAGCAGCCCGGATCCTACAGGGATAGCTAACTATGGCTACACCTTC
d_gene: -; abundance: few; v_gene: TRBV6-1; j_gene: TRBJ1-5; CDR3aa: CASSENPASNQPQHF; CDR3nt: TGTGCCAGCAGTGAGAACCCGGCAAGCAATCAGCCCCAGCATTTT
d_gene: -; abundance: -; v_gene: TRBV27; j_gene: TRBJ1-4; CDR3aa: CASSPGPRSSEKLFF; CDR3nt: TGTGCCAGCAGTCCTGGACCCAGAAGCAGTGAAAAACTGTTTTTT
d_gene: -; abundance: -; v_gene: TRBV16; j_gene: TRBJ1-2; CDR3aa: CASSQGGRLNYGYTF; CDR3nt: TGTGCCAGCAGCCAAGGGGGGCGCCTTAACTATGGCTACACCTTC
d_gene: -; abundance: -; v_gene: TRBV7-2; j_gene: TRBJ2-3; CDR3aa: CASSRGRDTQYF; CDR3nt: TGTGCCAGCAGCCGAGGGAGAGATACGCAGTATTTT
d_gene: -; abundance: few; v_gene: TRBV2; j_gene: TRBJ1-5; CDR3aa: CASSSQWLQPQHF; CDR3nt: TGTGCCAGCAGTTCCCAGTGGCTTCAGCCCCAGCATTTT
d_gene: TRBD1; abundance: -; v_gene: TRBV10-3; j_gene: TRBJ2-5; CDR3aa: CATRDREETQYF; CDR3nt: TGTGCCACCAGGGACAGAGAAGAGACCCAGTACTTC
d_gene: -; abundance: once; v_gene: TRBV5-1; j_gene: TRBJ2-7; CDR3aa: CASSLDGQVDEQYF; CDR3nt: TGCGCCAGCAGCTTGGACGGCCAGGTGGACGAGCAGTACTTC
d_gene: -; abundance: -; v_gene: TRBV7-9; j_gene: TRBJ1-4; CDR3aa: CASSLASTAPTNEKLFF; CDR3nt: TGTGCCAGCAGCTTAGCGTCCACAGCCCCAACTAATGAAAAACTGTTTTTT
d_gene: -; abundance: -; v_gene: TRBV6-6; j_gene: TRBJ1-6; CDR3aa: CASSPSGGDSPLHF; CDR3nt: TGTGCCAGCAGCCCTAGTGGGGGGGATTCACCCCTCCACTTT
d_gene: TRBD2; abundance: -; v_gene: TRBV5-8; j_gene: TRBJ2-1; CDR3aa: CASSLGRWEGRVNNEQFF; CDR3nt: TGTGCCAGCAGCTTGGGCCGATGGGAGGGGAGGGTAAACAATGAGCAGTTCTTC
d_gene: TRBD1; abundance: few; v_gene: TRBV18; j_gene: TRBJ1-2; CDR3aa: CASSPPGQGSHGYTF; CDR3nt: TGTGCCAGCTCACCACCCGGACAGGGGAGTCATGGCTACACCTTC
d_gene: -; abundance: -; v_gene: TRBV19; j_gene: TRBJ2-7; CDR3aa: CASSIEGAYEQYF; CDR3nt: TGTGCCAGTAGTATAGAAGGGGCCTACGAGCAGTACTTC
d_gene: -; abundance: -; v_gene: TRBV2; j_gene: TRBJ2-2; CDR3aa: CASSDWGKVTGELFF; CDR3nt: TGTGCCAGCAGTGATTGGGGGAAGGTAACGGGGGAGCTGTTTTTT
d_gene: -; abundance: -; v_gene: TRBV11-2; j_gene: TRBJ2-3; CDR3aa: CASSLYADTQYF; CDR3nt: TGTGCCAGCAGCTTATATGCAGATACGCAGTATTTT
d_gene: -; abundance: -; v_gene: TRBV30; j_gene: TRBJ1-2; CDR3aa: CAWGRRAEIYGYTF; CDR3nt: TGTGCCTGGGGGAGGAGGGCCGAAATCTATGGCTACACCTTC